These 8 T cell receptor beta chains came from one sample sequenced in a study of somatic mutations in cytotoxic T cells in rheumatoid arthritis. The assay was immunoSEQ multiplex PCR, and TCRdb's table has in-frame clones only and misses some. The top ten clones hold 50% of a sample with more than 2,000 clones, roughly 80% of them seen once. The sample was CD8+ T cells sorted from blood. These TCRs come from a man aged 55 to 69 with rheumatoid arthritis.

This clone was seen once. J is TRBJ1-6 and V is TRBV6-4; 9 bases align to TRBD1. The CDR3 consists of 15 residues. Germline CDR1 is MRHNA and CDR2 is SNTAGT. Unmatched junction bases numbered 9, after V lost 7 bases and J lost 8 bases. The CDR3 nucleotides are TGTGCCAGCATTCTAACAGGGGGCTTCGATTCACCCCTCCACTTT. Protein sequence: CASILTGGFDSPLHF.

The chain combines TRBV11-2 with TRBJ2-3, with D possibly TRBD2 on 6 matching bases. The CDR3 runs 15 residues. Germline loops: CDR1 SGHAT, CDR2 FQNNGV. Trimming took 5 bases from V and 6 from J, leaving 18 bases between them. The CDR3 sequence is CASSLPKRVGDTQYF. The CDR3 coding sequence is TGTGCCAGCAGCCTCCCCAAGCGGGTGGGGGATACGCAGTATTTT.

The chain combines TRBV29-1 with TRBJ2-7; 7 positions match TRBD1. V shed 4 bases and J 4 bases; nucleotides not matched to a gene: 4. The CDR3 length is 12 residues. Looked up from germline, CDR1 is SQVTM and CDR2 is ANQGSEA. The CDR3 DNA follows: TGCAGCGTTGTAGGCAGGGGGTACGAGCAGTACTTC. Residues: CSVVGRGYEQYF.

The chain recombines TRBV6-1 with TRBJ2-1, with D tentatively TRBD2 (5 bases). The CDR3 covers 12 residues. CDR1 is MNHNS, CDR2 SASEGT, per germline. V lost 6 bases, J lost 9 bases, and 12 bases lay in between. This chain's CDR3 is CASSATGIEQFF. In DNA form, the CDR3 reads TGTGCCAGCAGCGCTACCGGGATTGAGCAGTTCTTC.

This clone was recorded only once. J is TRBJ2-1 and V is TRBV4-1; D may be TRBD2 (6 bases). CDR3 length: 14 residues. Between the trimmed V and J ends, which lost 6 bases and 7 bases, there was a span of 16 bases. Per germline, CDR1 MGHRA and CDR2 YSYEKL. The CDR3 loop reads CASSDRDSRNEQFF. CDR3 sequence (DNA): TGCGCCAGCAGTGACCGGGACTCGCGGAATGAGCAGTTCTTC.

The chain couples TRBV27 to TRBJ1-1; 7 bases are a match to TRBD1. Per the germline V gene, CDR1 is MNHEY and CDR2 is SMNVEV (reference sequence). The CDR3 has 16 amino acids. With 6 bases clipped from V and 5 bases from J, the junction kept 15 bases outside the gene matches. The CDR3 sequence: CASRPTTPGGTTEAFF. For the CDR3, the DNA is TGTGCCAGCAGACCCACGACTCCAGGGGGTACGACTGAAGCTTTCTTT.

This clone was recorded only once. The chain links TRBV27 to TRBJ2-7, with TRBD1 matching over 7 bases. Germline assignment: CDR1 MNHEY and CDR2 SMNVEV (reference sequence). The V segment lost 4 bases and the J segment 0 bases; nucleotides outside the gene matches: 3. CDR3 size: 14 residues. CDR3 nucleotide sequence: TGTGCCAGCAGTTCCGGGACAGCCTCCTACGAGCAGTACTTC. Encoded protein: CASSSGTASYEQYF.

The chain carries TRBV4-1 and TRBJ2-3; the match to TRBD2 covers 7 bases. This CDR3 is built from 15 residues. V dropped 3 bases and J dropped 3; count of bases not matched to a gene: 6. CDR1 and CDR2 from the germline V gene are MGHRA and YSYEKL. CDR3 nucleotide sequence: TGCGCCAGCAGCCAGGGGGGGATGGGGACAGATACGCAGTATTTT. Translation: CASSQGGMGTDTQYF.